This T cell receptor beta chain came from a study of Ad26.COV2.S vaccination and SARS-CoV-2 variants. Study-level information: A COV1001 Ad26.COV2.S trial-arm participant provided the sample.

Treatment noted: around 19 received Ad26.COV2.S at low or high dose, single or two shots; about 5 received placebo; per-sample allocation not given. The study sampled participants on day 63 after the first vaccine or placebo injection. In Boston, an adult donor aged 18-55 years took part. Ad26 vector vaccine expressed Wuhan-strain SARS-CoV-2 spike. The table came from immunoSEQ multiplex PCR; TCRdb's copy has only in-frame clones and leaves some out. The sample contains 350,000 to 600,000 clones, roughly 87% of which appear only once. Germline CDR1 MNHEY, CDR2 SVGAGI. The CDR3 sequence is 15 residues long. The germline V and J ends were trimmed by 8 bases and 2 bases, with 16 bases remaining between them.

Here the sequenced sample was peripheral blood, taken in a trial of Ad26.COV2.S vaccine versus placebo. This receptor was taken from a person aged 18-60 years who received the Ad26.COV2.S COVID-19 vaccine or a placebo. The chain recombines TRBV6-5 with TRBJ2-1, with D possibly matching TRBD2 (6 bases). CDR3 in DNA: TGTGCCAGCCGGGTTACGGGGGTAGCCTACAATGAGCAGTTCTTC. Translating it yields CASRVTGVAYNEQFF.